These T cell receptor beta chains were read from a single sample in a study of blood T cell repertoires in COVID-19. Using immunoSEQ multiplex PCR, the repertoire was profiled, and TCRdb retains in-frame clones only, with some absent. The repertoire includes roughly 270,000 clones, 85% of them detected once, and roughly 2.5% sits in the top ten. Sequencing was done on a sample of PBMCs or T cells enriched from blood (not recorded which). These receptors came from a woman aged 45-59 years who had recovered from COVID-19. CDR3s include the opening cysteine and the closing phenylalanine or tryptophan. The order of the fields is V gene, CDR3 length, J gene, clone size, D gene, CDR3 DNA, CDR3 protein. The D gene is left open where the match is weak. Size is omitted from some rows. Given values are once, few, many or a class for expanded clones.

TRBV2	14	TRBJ1-6	NA	NA	TGTGCCAGCAGTAGCGGGGCGTGGAATTCACCCCTCCACTTT	CASSSGAWNSPLHF
TRBV7-9	15	TRBJ1-4	NA	TRBD1	TGTGCCAGCAGCATATGGACAGGGGAAAATGAAAAACTGTTTTTT	CASSIWTGENEKLFF
TRBV4-2	13	TRBJ1-1	NA	NA	TGTGCCAGCAGCCCCCGGGGGGGCACTGAAGCTTTCTTT	CASSPRGGTEAFF
TRBV4-1	14	TRBJ1-1	NA	NA	TGCGCCAGCAGCCCACAGGGACAGAACACTGAAGCTTTCTTT	CASSPQGQNTEAFF
TRBV27	15	TRBJ1-5	few	NA	TGTGCCAGCAGGGCAGGGGCGTATAGCAATCAGCCCCAGCATTTT	CASRAGAYSNQPQHF
TRBV11-2	13	TRBJ1-6	NA	TRBD1	TGTGCCAGCAGCAGACAGGGGAATTCACCCCTCCACTTT	CASSRQGNSPLHF
TRBV30	13	TRBJ1-2	few	TRBD1	TGTGCCTGGAGGCAGGACAGGGACTATGGCTACACCTTC	CAWRQDRDYGYTF
TRBV23-1	13	TRBJ1-2	NA	TRBD1	TGCGCCAGCACACTAACAGGGGCGCGTGGCTACACCTTC	CASTLTGARGYTF
TRBV12-3/TRBV12-4	12	TRBJ1-1	NA	NA	TGTGCCAGCAGTCGAGGCCCCACAAATAGGGGCTTT	CASSRGPTNRGF
TRBV2	16	TRBJ2-1	once	NA	TGTGCCAGCAGGCTGAGGACATCGAGCTCCTACAATGAGCAGTTCTTC	CASRLRTSSSYNEQFF
TRBV11-2	14	TRBJ2-7	NA	NA	TGTGCCAGCAGTTCGACTAGTGGAAAGTTAGAGCAGTACTTC	CASSSTSGKLEQYF
TRBV10-1	16	TRBJ1-4	once	NA	TGCGCCAGCAGTGAGACAGGGAGCGGGAACGCGGAAAAACTGTTTTTT	CASSETGSGNAEKLFF
TRBV29-1	14	TRBJ2-5	NA	TRBD2	TGCAGCGTTAGGATTAGCGGGGGTAAAGAGACCCAGTACTTC	CSVRISGGKETQYF
TRBV11-3	15	TRBJ2-3	NA	TRBD2	TGTGCCAGCAGCCCCAGGACTAGCGGAGCAGATACGCAGTATTTT	CASSPRTSGADTQYF
TRBV27	16	TRBJ2-1	NA	TRBD2	TGTGCCAGCAGGCCTAGGGCGGGGGGGACCCACAATGAGCAGTTCTTC	CASRPRAGGTHNEQFF
TRBV27	14	TRBJ2-1	NA	TRBD1	TGTGCCAGCAGTTTTAGGGGGACAGGGGTTGAGCAGTTCTTC	CASSFRGTGVEQFF
TRBV19	16	TRBJ1-2	few	TRBD1	TGTGCCAGTAGTAGGGGGAGGACAGGGACTTATTATGGCTACACCTTC	CASSRGRTGTYYGYTF
TRBV30	13	TRBJ1-4	NA	TRBD1	TGTGCCTGGAGCCCCAGGGGGCATGAAAAACTGTTTTTT	CAWSPRGHEKLFF
TRBV24-1	11	TRBJ1-2	NA	NA	TGTGCCAGCCCAGGGTTACGGGGCTACACCTTC	CASPGLRGYTF
TRBV11-1	15	TRBJ1-1	NA	NA	TGTGCCAGCAGCTGCTCGATCGCAGCGGACACTGAAGCTTTCTTT	CASSCSIAADTEAFF
TRBV19	16	TRBJ2-4	NA	TRBD1	TGTGCCAGTTCAACAAACCTGGGACAGGAGAGAAACATTCAGTACTTC	CASSTNLGQERNIQYF
TRBV7-8	16	TRBJ2-1	NA	TRBD2	TGTGCCAGCACAATGACCACTAGCGGGAGTTTAAATGAGCAGTTCTTC	CASTMTTSGSLNEQFF
TRBV7-2	15	TRBJ1-5	NA	TRBD1	TGTGCCAGCAGCTCACAGGGGTCGAGCAATCAGCCCCAGCATTTT	CASSSQGSSNQPQHF
TRBV6-5	13	TRBJ1-5	few	NA	TGTGCCAGCAGTTACGGTCAGAATCAGCCCCAGCATTTT	CASSYGQNQPQHF
TRBV5-4	14	TRBJ1-2	NA	NA	TGTGCCAGCAGCTTGGGGGCAGGGAACTATGGCTACACCTTC	CASSLGAGNYGYTF
TRBV18	17	TRBJ2-4	NA	TRBD1	TGTGCCAGCTCACCAACGGGACAGACTACCTCCAAAAACATTCAGTACTTC	CASSPTGQTTSKNIQYF
TRBV4-1	15	TRBJ2-7	NA	NA	TGCGCCAGCAGCCAAGTACCCGGGGTTACCTACGAGCAGTACTTC	CASSQVPGVTYEQYF
TRBV5-1	17	TRBJ2-1	NA	NA	TGCGCCAGCAGCCAATTTCCCCCTGGCGGGGGCCACAATGAGCAGTTCTTC	CASSQFPPGGGHNEQFF
TRBV2	14	TRBJ2-7	NA	TRBD1	TGTGCCAGCAGGTCCGGGACAGGCTCCTACGAGCAGTACTTC	CASRSGTGSYEQYF
TRBV7-9	17	TRBJ2-1	NA	NA	TGTGCCAGCAGCCCAGCCGGAGGAGCAAGCCCCTACAATGAGCAGTTCTTC	CASSPAGGASPYNEQFF
TRBV27	12	TRBJ1-1	NA	NA	TGTGCCAGCGGAAGCGTGGTCACTGAAGCTTTCTTT	CASGSVVTEAFF
TRBV27	16	TRBJ2-1	NA	NA	TGTGCCAGCAGTTCACCCCCCGGACTCGGTTACAATGAGCAGTTCTTC	CASSSPPGLGYNEQFF
TRBV7-9	12	TRBJ2-7	NA	NA	TGTGCCAGCAGCTCTACAGGCTACGAGCAGTACTTC	CASSSTGYEQYF
TRBV7-9	14	TRBJ1-2	NA	TRBD1	TGTGCCAGCAGCTTAGAAGGGACAGCTTATGGCTACACCTTC	CASSLEGTAYGYTF
TRBV4-1	17	TRBJ2-5	NA	NA	TGCGCCAGCAGCCAAGCTCCTGTATGGAGGGCCGTTGAGACCCAGTACTTC	CASSQAPVWRAVETQYF
TRBV2	15	TRBJ1-1	NA	NA	TGTGCCAGCAGGGCCGATCTTTTCATGAACACTGAAGCTTTCTTT	CASRADLFMNTEAFF
TRBV2	15	TRBJ1-2	NA	NA	TGTGCCAGCCGCCCCCCCGGGGGGAGCATCTATGGCTACACCTTC	CASRPPGGSIYGYTF
TRBV4-1	15	TRBJ2-7	NA	NA	TGCGCCAGCAGCCTGATGAGGGGGAGCTCCTACGAGCAGTACTTC	CASSLMRGSSYEQYF
TRBV6-2/TRBV6-3	13	TRBJ1-5	NA	NA	TGTGCCAGCAGTGGACATATCAATCAGCCCCAGCATTTT	CASSGHINQPQHF
TRBV12-3/TRBV12-4	12	TRBJ1-1	NA	TRBD1	TGTGCCAGCAGACCAGGGGGGACTGAAGCTTTCTTT	CASRPGGTEAFF
TRBV30	17	TRBJ1-2	once	NA	TGTGCCTGGAGCGTCCCTCTCCCGGGACAAACTAACTATGGCTACACCTTC	CAWSVPLPGQTNYGYTF
TRBV5-4	15	TRBJ2-3	NA	TRBD1	TGTGCCAGCAGCCGGACAGGGATGGGCACAGATACGCAGTATTTT	CASSRTGMGTDTQYF
TRBV6-2/TRBV6-3	18	TRBJ2-3	once	TRBD2	TGTGCCAGCAGTACCGGGACTAGCGGGGGGGCTGGCACAGATACGCAGTATTTT	CASSTGTSGGAGTDTQYF
TRBV19	14	TRBJ1-6	NA	TRBD1	TGTGCCAGTAGTGAGACAGGGACTCAAGAACCCCTCCACTTT	CASSETGTQEPLHF